A selection of T cell receptor beta chains follows, all from one sample in a study of blood T cell repertoires in COVID-19. This table comes from immunoSEQ multiplex PCR, and its TCRdb copy is limited to in-frame clones, with some not included. The sample holds 230,000 or so clones, 80% to 90% seen once. Sequencing input: peripheral blood. The receptors derive from a woman between 40 and 50 years old who had recovered from COVID-19. Both conserved end residues are part of each CDR3. The D gene is left open where the match is weak. Not all rows give a size; the values are once, few, many and, for expanded clones, a class.

d_gene,v_gene,abundance,j_gene,CDR3aa,CDR3nt
NA,TRBV5-6,once,TRBJ1-5,CASSATSSNQPQHF,TGTGCCAGCAGCGCAACGAGTAGCAATCAGCCCCAGCATTTT
NA,TRBV27,NA,TRBJ1-4,CASRRASGAEKLFF,TGTGCCAGCAGACGGGCGAGCGGGGCGGAAAAACTGTTTTTT
TRBD1,TRBV29-1,NA,TRBJ1-2,CSATGGYGYTF,TGCAGCGCCACAGGGGGCTATGGCTACACCTTC
TRBD2,TRBV5-1,NA,TRBJ2-3,CASSDKGLGTDTQYF,TGCGCCAGCTCCGACAAAGGACTAGGCACAGATACGCAGTATTTT
NA,TRBV19,NA,TRBJ1-1,CASRDSRVPWEAFF,TGTGCCAGTAGAGACAGCAGGGTACCATGGGAAGCTTTCTTT
TRBD1,TRBV28,once,TRBJ1-4,CASSQGQMNEKLFF,TGTGCCAGCAGTCAGGGACAGATGAATGAAAAACTGTTTTTT
NA,TRBV19,NA,TRBJ2-7,CASRIVGGEQYF,TGTGCCAGTAGAATAGTCGGCGGCGAGCAGTACTTC
NA,TRBV9,NA,TRBJ1-4,CASSAQLPLDNEKLFF,TGTGCCAGCAGCGCTCAACTGCCATTAGATAATGAAAAACTGTTTTTT
NA,TRBV6-6,NA,TRBJ1-5,CASSLPGLNQPQHF,TGTGCCAGCAGTCTCCCGGGACTCAATCAGCCCCAGCATTTT
NA,TRBV2,NA,TRBJ2-5,CASSDPGRSREETQYF,TGTGCCAGCAGCGACCCGGGTAGGAGCAGGGAAGAGACCCAGTACTTC
TRBD2,TRBV9,NA,TRBJ2-3,CASSDYISGGSDTQYF,TGTGCCAGCAGCGATTATATATCGGGAGGCTCAGATACGCAGTATTTT
TRBD1,TRBV28,NA,TRBJ1-3,CASSLYLGQGAGNTIYF,TGTGCCAGCAGTTTATACCTCGGCCAGGGGGCTGGAAACACCATATATTTT
NA,TRBV7-3,few,TRBJ1-1,CASSLTGFTEAFF,TGTGCCAGCAGCCTGACGGGGTTTACTGAAGCTTTCTTT
NA,TRBV18,NA,TRBJ1-2,CASSPLRGYGYTF,TGTGCCAGCTCACCCCTCAGGGGCTATGGCTACACCTTC
NA,TRBV19,NA,TRBJ1-4,CASSEDSTNEKLFF,TGTGCCAGTAGTGAGGACTCAACTAATGAAAAACTGTTTTTT
NA,TRBV6-5,NA,TRBJ1-3,CASSPNRGNTIYF,TGTGCCAGCAGTCCCAACAGGGGAAACACCATATATTTT
NA,TRBV5-4,NA,TRBJ2-2,CASSLGARGWDTGELFF,TGTGCCAGCAGCTTGGGTGCCCGCGGTTGGGACACCGGGGAGCTGTTTTTT
NA,TRBV7-2,NA,TRBJ1-6,CASTQQSGSNSPLHF,TGTGCCAGCACCCAGCAATCGGGATCCAATTCACCCCTCCACTTT
NA,TRBV4-1,NA,TRBJ2-1,CASSQHWLPVYNEQFF,TGCGCCAGCAGCCAGCACTGGTTGCCCGTTTACAATGAGCAGTTCTTC
TRBD1,TRBV11-2,once,TRBJ1-1,CASSLDLTGIGAEAFF,TGTGCCAGCAGCTTAGATTTGACAGGGATAGGCGCTGAAGCTTTCTTT
NA,TRBV30,NA,TRBJ2-7,CAWRTRPPGMSTYEQYF,TGTGCCTGGAGAACGCGTCCCCCAGGGATGAGCACCTACGAGCAGTACTTC
NA,TRBV13,NA,TRBJ1-1,CASSSTQNTEAFF,TGTGCCAGCAGCTCGACACAGAACACTGAAGCTTTCTTT
TRBD1,TRBV7-3,NA,TRBJ1-1,CASSLQGDSTEAFF,TGTGCCAGCAGCTTACAGGGGGATAGCACTGAAGCTTTCTTT
NA,TRBV6-4,once,TRBJ2-3,CASRGSKRECTDTQYF,TGTGCCAGCAGGGGGAGTAAGCGCGAATGCACAGATACGCAGTATTTT
TRBD1,TRBV10-2,NA,TRBJ2-3,CASTGTVDTQYF,TGCGCCAGCACCGGGACAGTAGATACGCAGTATTTT
NA,TRBV24-1,NA,TRBJ2-1,CAISSAKVTTVINEQFF,TGTGCCATCAGTTCCGCGAAAGTAACGACAGTTATCAATGAGCAGTTCTTC
TRBD2,TRBV7-9,NA,TRBJ2-3,CASSSGLAGPTDTQYF,TGTGCCAGCAGCTCAGGACTAGCGGGGCCCACAGATACGCAGTATTTT
NA,TRBV30,NA,TRBJ2-5,CAWSVLSGTQYF,TGTGCCTGGAGTGTACTTTCGGGGACCCAGTACTTC
TRBD1,TRBV6-5,NA,TRBJ2-2,CASMGDRLTGELFF,TGTGCCAGCATGGGGGACAGACTCACCGGGGAGCTGTTTTTT
TRBD2,TRBV10-1,NA,TRBJ2-1,CASSGGYNEQFF,TGCGCCAGCAGCGGGGGGTACAATGAGCAGTTCTTC
TRBD2,TRBV12-3/TRBV12-4,once,TRBJ2-1,CASSPIGGNEQFF,TGTGCCAGCAGTCCTATCGGGGGGAATGAGCAGTTCTTC
NA,TRBV6-2/TRBV6-3,NA,TRBJ1-1,CASSKPSRPGNTEAFF,TGTGCCAGCAGTAAGCCATCCAGACCAGGGAACACTGAAGCTTTCTTT
NA,TRBV5-5,NA,TRBJ1-1,CASSLGGEAEAFF,TGTGCCAGCAGCTTAGGGGGAGAGGCTGAAGCTTTCTTT
NA,TRBV30,NA,TRBJ2-1,CAWKSFNEQFF,TGTGCCTGGAAGAGCTTCAATGAGCAGTTCTTC
TRBD1,TRBV28,NA,TRBJ1-3,CASTTDRGSGNTIYF,TGTGCCAGCACCACTGACAGGGGTAGTGGAAACACCATATATTTT
TRBD1,TRBV7-9,NA,TRBJ2-7,CASSETGVGLSYEQYF,TGTGCCAGCAGCGAGACAGGGGTTGGCCTTTCCTACGAGCAGTACTTC
TRBD1,TRBV28,few,TRBJ1-5,CASSFRGWNQPQHF,TGTGCCAGCAGTTTCAGGGGGTGGAATCAGCCCCAGCATTTT
NA,TRBV24-1,few,TRBJ1-5,CATSASGPQPQHF,TGTGCCACCAGTGCGTCGGGTCCGCAGCCCCAGCATTTT
NA,TRBV2,NA,TRBJ1-5,CASSEADSRPQHF,TGTGCCAGCAGTGAAGCCGACAGCCGGCCCCAGCATTTT
NA,TRBV28,once,TRBJ1-1,CAISPGYTEAFF,TGTGCCATCTCCCCGGGGTACACTGAAGCTTTCTTT
TRBD1,TRBV20-1,NA,TRBJ1-4,CSAPDREKLFF,TGCAGTGCTCCCGACAGGGAGAAACTGTTTTTT
NA,TRBV21-1,NA,TRBJ2-1,CASSKEGLAGSYNEQFF,TGTGCCAGCAGCAAAGAGGGGCTAGCGGGCTCCTACAATGAGCAGTTCTTC
NA,TRBV14,NA,TRBJ2-2,CASSQVGGNTGELFF,TGTGCCAGCAGCCAAGTTGGAGGGAACACCGGGGAGCTGTTTTTT